These 9 T cell receptor beta chains share one sample of origin, sequenced in a study of identical twins. TCRdb redid the calling of the 5' RACE reads with MiXCR, one entry per CDR3 protein. Among fewer than 250,000 distinct CDR3 sequences listed, about 7.3% were seen once. These sequences were also reported in another study, on yellow fever vaccine responses in identical twins.

Sequences were obtained from memory (CD45RO+) T cells sorted from blood. The receptors originated from a woman younger than 35 in good health.

At least ten counts were recorded for this clonotype. The chain links TRBV6-1 to TRBJ1-5; TRBD1 agrees at 7 bases. Germline CDR1 is MNHNS and CDR2 is SASEGT. The CDR3 totals 17 residues. Losses at the gene ends were 4 bases for V and 4 bases for J; bases not matched to a gene: 13. DNA of the CDR3: TGTGCCAGCAGTGGTGAATATCCGGGACAGATAAATCAGCCCCAGCATTTT. It encodes CASSGEYPGQINQPQHF.

V gene TRBV20-1 combines with J gene TRBJ1-1; TRBD1 might be the D (6 bases). The germline CDR1 and CDR2 sequences are DFQATT and SNEGSKA (reference sequence). The CDR3 covers 13 residues. V was trimmed by 6 bases and J by 1 base, leaving 12 bases between them. The CDR3 protein is CSAQGHQNTEAFF. For the CDR3, the DNA is TGCAGTGCACAGGGACACCAGAACACTGAAGCTTTCTTT.

This chain connects TRBV20-1 to TRBJ2-7; 7 bases agree with TRBD2. The V and J ends lost 1 base and 1 base, in that order; junction bases with no gene match: 4. There are 14 residues in the CDR3. CDR1 and CDR2 (germline): DFQATT, SNEGSKA (reference sequence). CDR3 DNA sequence: TGCAGTGCTAGAGGGCGACTAGCATCCTACGAGCAGTACTTC. Amino acids: CSARGRLASYEQYF.

This clonotype has a count of ten or more. V is TRBV12-3 or TRBV12-4 and J is TRBJ2-5; weak D call: TRBD1 (7 bases). This CDR3 is built from 15 residues. Trimming removed 4 bases from V and 2 bases from J, with 14 bases in between. The chain's CDR3 is CASSSSTGRQETQYF. The CDR3 DNA reads TGTGCCAGCAGTTCCTCGACAGGGAGGCAAGAGACCCAGTACTTC.

The V gene is TRBV18, the J gene TRBJ2-5, with 7 bases that match TRBD2. V dropped 3 bases and J dropped 2; count of bases not matched to a gene: 6. CDR3 length: 15 residues. Germline V CDR1 and CDR2: KGHSH, LQKENI. The CDR3 is CASSPVSGEQETQYF. The CDR3 DNA reads TGTGCCAGCTCACCGGTCAGCGGGGAACAAGAGACCCAGTACTTC. The complete variable domain, with remaining parts taken from reference TRBV18 and TRBJ2-5, reads NAGVMQNPRHLVRRRGQEARLRCSPMKGHSHVYWYRQLPEEGLKFMVYLQKENIIDESGMPKERFSAEFPKEGPSILRIQQVVRGDSAAYFCASSPVSGEQETQYFGPGTRLLVL.

The chain employs TRBV7-9 and TRBJ1-1; possible D gene TRBD1, 5 bases. The germline V gene encodes CDR1 SEHNR and CDR2 FQNEAQ (reference sequence). Trimming took 5 bases from V and 4 from J, leaving 11 bases between them. The CDR3 extends over 13 amino acids. The CDR3 spells CASSQGAFTEAFF. CDR3 bases: TGTGCCAGCAGCCAGGGCGCTTTCACTGAAGCTTTCTTT. Variable domain in full (rest from reference TRBV7-9 and TRBJ1-1): DTGVSQNPRHKITKRGQNVTFRCDPISEHNRLYWYRQTLGQGPEFLTYFQNEAQLEKSRLLSDRFSAERPKGSFSTLEIQRTEQGDSAMYLCASSQGAFTEAFFGQGTRLTVV.

The chain carries TRBV20-1 and TRBJ1-1; no definite D call. CDR3 length: 12 amino acids. V was pared by 6 bases and J by 3 bases, with 11 bases between. The germline V gene encodes CDR1 DFQATT and CDR2 SNEGSKA (reference sequence). CDR3 sequence: CSAARKDTEAFF. CDR3 nucleotide sequence: TGCAGTGCGGCTCGTAAGGACACTGAAGCTTTCTTT.

This clonotype was detected ten times or more. The chain links TRBV9 to TRBJ2-3, with 10 bases fitting TRBD2. There are 16 residues in the CDR3. J lost 1 base, V lost 4 bases, and 6 bases had no gene match. CDR1 SGDLS and CDR2 YYNGEE come from the germline V gene. The chain's CDR3 is CASSTHGTSGTDTQYF. In DNA, the CDR3 is TGTGCCAGCAGCACCCACGGGACTAGCGGCACAGATACGCAGTATTTT.

Only a few counts were recorded for this clonotype. This sequence joins TRBV10-2 and TRBJ2-7; 7 bases line up with TRBD2. Trimming removed 6 bases from V and 2 bases from J; junction bases left unmatched: 4. Germline CDR1 WSHSY, CDR2 SAAADI. The CDR3 loop spans 13 amino acids. CDR3: CASRGEGAYEQYV. As DNA, the CDR3 is TGCGCCAGCAGGGGGGAGGGTGCCTACGAGCAGTACGTC.